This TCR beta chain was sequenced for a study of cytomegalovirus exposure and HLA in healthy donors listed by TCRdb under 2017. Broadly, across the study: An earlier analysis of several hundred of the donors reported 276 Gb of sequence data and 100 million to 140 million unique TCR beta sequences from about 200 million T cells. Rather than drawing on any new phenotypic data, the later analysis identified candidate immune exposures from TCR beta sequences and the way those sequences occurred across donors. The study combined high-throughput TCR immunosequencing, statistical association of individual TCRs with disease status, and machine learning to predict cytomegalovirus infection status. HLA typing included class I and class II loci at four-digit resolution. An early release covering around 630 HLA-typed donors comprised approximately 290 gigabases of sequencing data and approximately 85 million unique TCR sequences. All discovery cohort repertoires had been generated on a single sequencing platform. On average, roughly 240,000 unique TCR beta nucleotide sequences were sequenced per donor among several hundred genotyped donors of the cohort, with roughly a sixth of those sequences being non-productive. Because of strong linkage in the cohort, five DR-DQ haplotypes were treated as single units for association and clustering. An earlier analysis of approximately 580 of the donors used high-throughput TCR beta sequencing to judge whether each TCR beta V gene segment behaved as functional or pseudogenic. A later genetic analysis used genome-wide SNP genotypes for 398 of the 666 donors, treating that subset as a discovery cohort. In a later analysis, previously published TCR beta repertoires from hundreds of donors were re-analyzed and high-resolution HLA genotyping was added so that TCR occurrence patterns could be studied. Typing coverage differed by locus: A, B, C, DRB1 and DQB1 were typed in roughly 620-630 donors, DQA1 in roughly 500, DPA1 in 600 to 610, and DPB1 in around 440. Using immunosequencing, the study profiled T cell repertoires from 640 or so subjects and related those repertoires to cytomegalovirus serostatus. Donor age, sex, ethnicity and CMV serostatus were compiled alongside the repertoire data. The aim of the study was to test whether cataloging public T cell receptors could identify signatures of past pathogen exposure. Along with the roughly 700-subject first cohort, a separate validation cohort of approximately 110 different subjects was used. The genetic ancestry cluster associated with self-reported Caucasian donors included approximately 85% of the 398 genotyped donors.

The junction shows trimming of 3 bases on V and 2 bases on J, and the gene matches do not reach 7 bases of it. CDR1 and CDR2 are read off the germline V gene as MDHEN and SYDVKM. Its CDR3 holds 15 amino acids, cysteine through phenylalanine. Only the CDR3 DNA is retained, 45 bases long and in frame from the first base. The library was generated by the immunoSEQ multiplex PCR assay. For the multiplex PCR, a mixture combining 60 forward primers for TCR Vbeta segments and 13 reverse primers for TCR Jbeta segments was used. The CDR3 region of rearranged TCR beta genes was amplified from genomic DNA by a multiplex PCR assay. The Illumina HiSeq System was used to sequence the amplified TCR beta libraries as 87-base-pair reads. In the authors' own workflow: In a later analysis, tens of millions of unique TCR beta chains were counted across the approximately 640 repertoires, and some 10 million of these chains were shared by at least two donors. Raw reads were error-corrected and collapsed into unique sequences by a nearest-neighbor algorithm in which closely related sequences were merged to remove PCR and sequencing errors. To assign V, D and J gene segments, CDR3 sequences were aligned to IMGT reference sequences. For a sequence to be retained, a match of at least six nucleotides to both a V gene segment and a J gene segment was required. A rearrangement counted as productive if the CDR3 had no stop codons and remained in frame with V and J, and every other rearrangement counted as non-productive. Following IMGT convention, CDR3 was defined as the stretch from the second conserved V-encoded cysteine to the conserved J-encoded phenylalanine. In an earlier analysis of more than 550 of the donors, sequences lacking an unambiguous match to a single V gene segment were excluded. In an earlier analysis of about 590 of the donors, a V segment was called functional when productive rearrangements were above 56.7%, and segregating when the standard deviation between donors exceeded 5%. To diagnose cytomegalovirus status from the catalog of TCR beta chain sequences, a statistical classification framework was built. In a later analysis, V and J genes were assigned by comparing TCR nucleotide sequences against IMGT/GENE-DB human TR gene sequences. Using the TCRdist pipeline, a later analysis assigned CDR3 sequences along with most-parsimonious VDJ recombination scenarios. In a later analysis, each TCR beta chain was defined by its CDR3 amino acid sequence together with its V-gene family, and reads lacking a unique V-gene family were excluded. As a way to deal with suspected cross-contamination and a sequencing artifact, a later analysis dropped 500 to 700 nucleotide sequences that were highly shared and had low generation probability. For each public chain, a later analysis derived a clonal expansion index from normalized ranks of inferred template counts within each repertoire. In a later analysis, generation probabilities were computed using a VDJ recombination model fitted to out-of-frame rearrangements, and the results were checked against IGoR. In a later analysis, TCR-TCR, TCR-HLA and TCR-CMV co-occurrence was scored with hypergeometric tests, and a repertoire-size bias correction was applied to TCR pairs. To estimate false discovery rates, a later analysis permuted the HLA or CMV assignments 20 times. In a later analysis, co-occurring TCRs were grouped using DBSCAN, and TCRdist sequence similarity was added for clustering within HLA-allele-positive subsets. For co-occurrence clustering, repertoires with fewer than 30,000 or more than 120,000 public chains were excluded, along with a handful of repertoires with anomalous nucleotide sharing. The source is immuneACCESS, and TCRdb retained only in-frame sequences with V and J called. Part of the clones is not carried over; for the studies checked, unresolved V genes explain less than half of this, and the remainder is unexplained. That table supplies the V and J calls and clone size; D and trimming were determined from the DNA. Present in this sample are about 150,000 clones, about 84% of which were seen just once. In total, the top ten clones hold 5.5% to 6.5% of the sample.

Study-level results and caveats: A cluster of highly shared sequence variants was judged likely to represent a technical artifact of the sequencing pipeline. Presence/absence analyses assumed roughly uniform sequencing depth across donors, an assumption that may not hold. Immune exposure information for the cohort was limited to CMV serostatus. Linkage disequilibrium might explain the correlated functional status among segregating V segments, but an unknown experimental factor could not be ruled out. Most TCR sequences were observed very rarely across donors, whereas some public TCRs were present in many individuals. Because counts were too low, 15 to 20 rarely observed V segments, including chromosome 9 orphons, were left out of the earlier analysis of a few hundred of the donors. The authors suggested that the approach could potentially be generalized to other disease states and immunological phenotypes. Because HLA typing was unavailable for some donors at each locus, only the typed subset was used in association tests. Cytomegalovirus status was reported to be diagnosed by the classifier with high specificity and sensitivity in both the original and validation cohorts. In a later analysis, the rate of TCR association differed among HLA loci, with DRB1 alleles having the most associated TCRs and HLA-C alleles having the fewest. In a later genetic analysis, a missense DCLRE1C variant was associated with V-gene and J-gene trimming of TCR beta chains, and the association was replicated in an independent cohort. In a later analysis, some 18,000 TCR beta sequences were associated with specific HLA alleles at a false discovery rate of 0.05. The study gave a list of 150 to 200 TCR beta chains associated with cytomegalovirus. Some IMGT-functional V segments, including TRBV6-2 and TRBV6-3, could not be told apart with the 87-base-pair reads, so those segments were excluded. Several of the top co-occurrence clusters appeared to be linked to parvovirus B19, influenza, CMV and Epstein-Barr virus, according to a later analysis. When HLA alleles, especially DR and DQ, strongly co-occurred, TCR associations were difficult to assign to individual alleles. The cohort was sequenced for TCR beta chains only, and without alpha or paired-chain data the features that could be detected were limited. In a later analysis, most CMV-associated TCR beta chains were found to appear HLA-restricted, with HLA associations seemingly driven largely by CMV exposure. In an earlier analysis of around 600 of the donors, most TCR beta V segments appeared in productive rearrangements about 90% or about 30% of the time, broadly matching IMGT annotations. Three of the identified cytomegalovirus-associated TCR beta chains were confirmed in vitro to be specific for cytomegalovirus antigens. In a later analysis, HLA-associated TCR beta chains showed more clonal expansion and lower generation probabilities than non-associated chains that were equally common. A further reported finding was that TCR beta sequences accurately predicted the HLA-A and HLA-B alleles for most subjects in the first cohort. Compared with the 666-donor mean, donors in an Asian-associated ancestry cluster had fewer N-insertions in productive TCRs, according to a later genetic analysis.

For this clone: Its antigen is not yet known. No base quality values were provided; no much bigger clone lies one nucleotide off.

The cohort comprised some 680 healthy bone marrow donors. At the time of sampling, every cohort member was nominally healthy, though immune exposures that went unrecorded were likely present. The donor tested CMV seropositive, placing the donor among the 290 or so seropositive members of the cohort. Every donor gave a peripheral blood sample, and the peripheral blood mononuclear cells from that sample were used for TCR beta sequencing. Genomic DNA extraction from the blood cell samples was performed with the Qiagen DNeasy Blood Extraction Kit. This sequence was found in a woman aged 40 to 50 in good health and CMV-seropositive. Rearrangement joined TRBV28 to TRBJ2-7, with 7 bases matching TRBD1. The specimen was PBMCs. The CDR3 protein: CASSLGAGGTYEQYF. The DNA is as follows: TGTGCCAGCAGTTTGGGGGCAGGGGGAACCTACGAGCAGTACTTC. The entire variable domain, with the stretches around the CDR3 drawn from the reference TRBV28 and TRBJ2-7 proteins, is DVKVTQSSRYLVKRTGEKVFLECVQDMDHENMFWYRQDPGLGLRLIYFSYDVKMKEKGDIPEGYSVSREKKERFSLILESASTNQTSMYLCASSLGAGGTYEQYFGPGTRLTVT.